This T cell receptor beta chain was documented in a study of T cells in Graves' hyperthyroidism and ophthalmopathy (dated by TCRdb to between 2019 and 2020). With respect to the entire study: Peripheral blood was sampled at the time of initial diagnosis, prior to any treatment. The paper reports TCR Vbeta CDR3 sequencing of over 130 peripheral blood samples: 43 ophthalmopathy, around 80 hyperthyroidism and approximately 17 progressor patients. The study also compared thyroid tissue and blood T-cell repertoires from a handful of Graves' hyperthyroidism patients. Prospective prediction of ophthalmopathy was tested in an independent validation cohort consisting of some 20 hyperthyroidism patients and some 17 patients who later progressed to ophthalmopathy. The approximately 98 discovery patients were randomly divided into training and test sets at a 7:3 ratio. Once sampling was done, hyperthyroidism patients were given methimazole at a starting dose of 30 mg daily, whereas ophthalmopathy patients were given high-dose intravenous methylprednisolone. TCR V-J signatures able to tell the groups apart were searched for in a discovery cohort of around 95 patients, of whom roughly 42 had Graves' ophthalmopathy and around 57 had stable Graves' hyperthyroidism. The paper as a whole reports these results and caveats: During validation, the model predicted progression to ophthalmopathy a median of roughly six months ahead of onset, with approximately 71% sensitivity and around 72% specificity. Most expanded thyroid clonotypes (frequency above 0.001) were also detected in blood, suggesting blood repertoires may reflect thyroid immune responses. A model built on a 13 V-J signature distinguished ophthalmopathy from stable hyperthyroidism, reaching roughly 88% sensitivity and 81% to 83% specificity in cross-validation and 80%/75% in testing. Sample size was not statistically predetermined, and blinding of investigators to group allocation was not performed.

Relative to germline, V is 0 bases shorter and J is 3 bases shorter, with 17 bases between their ends. CDR3 length: 18 amino acids, cysteine to phenylalanine. Kept here is only the CDR3 DNA, which spans 54 bases and is read in frame from base 1. Looking up the germline V gene yields CDR1 SGHAT and CDR2 FQNNGV. The TCR beta CDR3 regions were amplified from the RNA transcripts. The first round of RT-PCR for the TCR CDR3 was performed with the HTBI primer set and the Qiagen OneStep RT-PCR kit. The libraries were constructed in a second round of multiplex PCR and then size-selected and purified. The libraries were sequenced on an Illumina HiSeq2000 using paired-end 100 bp reads. For the original study's pipeline: Raw data were processed with SOAPnuke, discarding reads with adapters, uncalled bases, mean Phred below 15, or no exact constant-primer or identifier match. COPE v1.2.5 was used to merge the high-quality paired reads, and each unique nucleotide sequence was defined as a clonotype. Clonotypes were aligned to IMGT TRBV, TRBD and TRBJ reference segments using MiTCR v1.1. Analysis was restricted to V-J combinations with a frequency above 0.0001, which covered over 98% of repertoires. The TCS score was defined as F50 (clonal expansion) divided by E x V (chaos), with BLOSUM62-based TCRdist calculated between CDR3 peptides within each V-J. Welch's t-statistics and random forest reduced 500 to 550 V-J features to under 15, which were used in a naive Bayes classifier (R e1071). TCRdb reran the public reads through fastp at Q25 and MiXCR, keeping productive beta chains. Every distinct CDR3 protein forms one entry, paired with its most common genes and DNA. These V and J calls rely on TCRdb rather than the paper's analysis. Recorded for this sample are around 350,000 distinct CDR3 sequences; roughly 14% of them occurred a single time. In total, the top ten clones hold roughly 25% of the sample.

This clonotype was found many times. It has no known antigen specificity. No much larger clone exists at a distance of one base, and base qualities are not known. The hyperthyroidism patients were between 18 and 65 years old and newly diagnosed, with a disease duration of less than 2 months. Patients with uncontrolled infections, other autoimmune diseases, pregnancy or lactation were excluded. Diagnoses relied on clinical symptoms, serum thyroxine and TRAb, thyroid ultrasound and orbital computed tomography. Blood from progressor patients was collected at the time of first diagnosis with hyperthyroidism, before any ophthalmopathy symptoms had appeared. PBMCs were isolated from more than 8 ml of fresh peripheral blood by Ficoll-Paque density gradient centrifugation. Patients classed as progressors first received a Graves' hyperthyroidism diagnosis and then went on to develop ophthalmopathy during follow-up. Trizol reagent was used to extract total RNA, and RNA quality was then checked on an Agilent 2100 Bioanalyzer.

The V and J segments used are TRBV11-2 and TRBJ2-2, and TRBD2 may be the D gene, going by 6 matching bases. The source of this sequence is a woman aged 18-30 years with Graves' hyperthyroidism that later progressed to Graves' ophthalmopathy. What was sequenced was blood. The DNA sequence is given as TGTGCCAGCAGCTTAGATCTGGCGGGGTTATACGACACCGGGGAGCTGTTTTTT. This codes for CASSLDLAGLYDTGELFF.